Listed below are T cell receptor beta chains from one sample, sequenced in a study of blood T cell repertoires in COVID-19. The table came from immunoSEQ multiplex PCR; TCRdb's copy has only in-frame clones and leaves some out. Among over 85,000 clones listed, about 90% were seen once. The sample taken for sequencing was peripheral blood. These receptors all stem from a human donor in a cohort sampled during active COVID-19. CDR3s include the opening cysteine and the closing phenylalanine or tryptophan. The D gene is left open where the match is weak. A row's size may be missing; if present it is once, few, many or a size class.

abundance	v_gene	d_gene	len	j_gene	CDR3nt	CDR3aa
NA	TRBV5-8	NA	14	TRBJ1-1	TGTGCCAGCAGCCCAGGGTTTATGAACACTGAAGCTTTCTTT	CASSPGFMNTEAFF
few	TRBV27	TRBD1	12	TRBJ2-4	TGTGCCAGCAGGACAGGGGGGAACATTCAGTACTTC	CASRTGGNIQYF
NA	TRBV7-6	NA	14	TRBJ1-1	TGTGCCAGCAGCCCGAGACAGGCCCAAACTGAAGCTTTCTTT	CASSPRQAQTEAFF
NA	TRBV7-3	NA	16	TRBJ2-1	TGTGCCAGCAGCTTAAGAGGGAGCGGCACCTACAATGAGCAGTTCTTC	CASSLRGSGTYNEQFF
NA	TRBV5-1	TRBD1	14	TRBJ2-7	TGCGCCAGCAGCTCCCGGGACAGACCGTGGGAGCAGTACTTC	CASSSRDRPWEQYF
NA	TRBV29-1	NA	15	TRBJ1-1	TGCAGCACGTCCTCCAAAAGGACTCTGAACACTGAAGCTTTCTTT	CSTSSKRTLNTEAFF
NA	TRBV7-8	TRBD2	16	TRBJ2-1	TGTGCCAGCAGCTCCGTGCTCGACGGGGGGATCAATGAGCAGTTCTTC	CASSSVLDGGINEQFF
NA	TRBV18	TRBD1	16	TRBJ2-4	TGTGCCAGCTCGCCACAGCCGGGACAGGGGACGGACATTCAGTACTTC	CASSPQPGQGTDIQYF
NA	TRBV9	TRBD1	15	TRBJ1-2	TGTGCCAGCAGCCAAGGGGACAGTAGAGTCTATGGCTACACCTTC	CASSQGDSRVYGYTF
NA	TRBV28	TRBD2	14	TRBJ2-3	TGTGCCAGCAGTTTGGGGGGGGTCACAGATACGCAGTATTTT	CASSLGGVTDTQYF
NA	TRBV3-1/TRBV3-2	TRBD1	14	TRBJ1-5	TGTGCCAGCAGCCTCCCGGGACAGGGACAGCCCCAGCATTTT	CASSLPGQGQPQHF
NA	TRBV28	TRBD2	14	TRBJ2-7	TGTGCCTCCCAGGCCGGGACTAGGGTCCACGAGCAGTACTTC	CASQAGTRVHEQYF
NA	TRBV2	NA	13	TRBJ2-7	TGTGCCAGCGATGGGGCAGGGCTAGGGGAGCAGTACTTC	CASDGAGLGEQYF
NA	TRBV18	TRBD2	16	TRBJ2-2	TGTGCCAGCTCACCACCGAGCGGGGGGAACACCGGGGAGCTGTTTTTT	CASSPPSGGNTGELFF
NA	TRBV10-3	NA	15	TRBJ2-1	TGTGCCATCAGTGAATACAGAGACAGCTACAATGAGCAGTTCTTC	CAISEYRDSYNEQFF
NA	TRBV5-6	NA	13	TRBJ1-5	TGTGCCAGCAGCTTTGGGGGCGATCAGCCCCAGCATTTT	CASSFGGDQPQHF
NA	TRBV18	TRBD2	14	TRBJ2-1	TGTGCCACGACCCAATTTACTAGCGGCAATGAGCAGTTCTTC	CATTQFTSGNEQFF
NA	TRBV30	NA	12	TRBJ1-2	TGTGCCTGCACAGGGCTTAACTATGGCTACACCTTC	CACTGLNYGYTF
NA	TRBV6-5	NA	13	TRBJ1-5	TGTGCCAGCAGTTACGGTGAGGGTCAGCCCCAGCATTTT	CASSYGEGQPQHF
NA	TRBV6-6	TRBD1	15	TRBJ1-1	TGTGCCAGCAGTTCCCGTACAGGGGGAAACACTGAAGCTTTCTTT	CASSSRTGGNTEAFF
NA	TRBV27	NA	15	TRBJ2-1	TGTGCCAGCATAAGAGACAGGGTCCCGGGAGGGGAGCAGTTCTTC	CASIRDRVPGGEQFF
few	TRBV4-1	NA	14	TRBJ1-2	TGCGCCAGCAGCCAAGATAGACTTAACTATGGCTACACCTTC	CASSQDRLNYGYTF
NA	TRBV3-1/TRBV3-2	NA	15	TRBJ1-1	TGTGCCAGCAGCCAGCAGCGAAGCTCGGGCACTGAAGCTTTCTTT	CASSQQRSSGTEAFF
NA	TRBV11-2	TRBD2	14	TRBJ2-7	TGTGCCAGCAGCTTAGAGGAGCGGGATTGGGAGCAGTACTTC	CASSLEERDWEQYF
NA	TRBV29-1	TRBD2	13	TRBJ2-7	TGCAGCGTTGGACTAGCGGGATCCTACGAGCAGTACTTC	CSVGLAGSYEQYF
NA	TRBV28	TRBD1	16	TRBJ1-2	TGTGCCAGCAGCCCCAGGGAACAGGGGCGCCCGTATGGCTACACCTTC	CASSPREQGRPYGYTF
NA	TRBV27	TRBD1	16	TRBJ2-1	TGTGCCAGCAGTGACGGGACAGGGGAAACCTACAATGAGCAGTTCTTC	CASSDGTGETYNEQFF
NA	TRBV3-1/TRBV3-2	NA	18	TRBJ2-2	TGTGCCAGCAGCCTGAGCACCAGAAGAATCTCGGGGACCGGGGAGCTGTTTTTT	CASSLSTRRISGTGELFF
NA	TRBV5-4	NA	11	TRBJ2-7	TGTGCCAGCAGCTTGGCTAACGAGCAGTACTTC	CASSLANEQYF
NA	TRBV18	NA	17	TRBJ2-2	TGTGCCAGCTCACCACTGAGACAGGGAGGTATTTCCGGGGAGCTGTTTTTT	CASSPLRQGGISGELFF
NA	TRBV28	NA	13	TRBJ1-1	TGTGCCAGCTCGATTCTAAGGAACACTGAAGCTTTCTTT	CASSILRNTEAFF
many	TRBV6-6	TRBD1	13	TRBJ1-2	TGTGCCAGTCAACAGGGGGGGCGTGGTGGCTACACCTTC	CASQQGGRGGYTF